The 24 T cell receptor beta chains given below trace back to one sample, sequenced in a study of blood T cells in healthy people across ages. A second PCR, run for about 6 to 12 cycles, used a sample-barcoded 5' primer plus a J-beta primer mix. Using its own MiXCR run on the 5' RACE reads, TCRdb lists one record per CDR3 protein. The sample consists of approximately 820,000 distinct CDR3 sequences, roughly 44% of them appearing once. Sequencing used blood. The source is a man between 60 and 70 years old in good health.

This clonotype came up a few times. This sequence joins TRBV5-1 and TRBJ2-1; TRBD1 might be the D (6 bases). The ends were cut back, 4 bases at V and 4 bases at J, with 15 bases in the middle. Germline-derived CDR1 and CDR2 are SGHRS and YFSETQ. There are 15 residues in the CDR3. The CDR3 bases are TGCGCCAGCAGCCAGGGACACGGAGAGTACAATGAGCAGTTCTTC. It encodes CASSQGHGEYNEQFF.

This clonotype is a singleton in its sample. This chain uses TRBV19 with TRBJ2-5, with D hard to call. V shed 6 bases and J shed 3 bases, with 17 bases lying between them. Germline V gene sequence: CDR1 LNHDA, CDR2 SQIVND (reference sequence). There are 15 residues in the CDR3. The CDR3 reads CASRALSSLKETQYF. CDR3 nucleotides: TGTGCCAGTAGGGCTCTTTCGTCCCTAAAAGAGACCCAGTACTTC. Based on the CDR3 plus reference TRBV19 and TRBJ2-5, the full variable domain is DGGITQSPKYLFRKEGQNVTLSCEQNLNHDAMYWYRQDPGQGLRLIYYSQIVNDFQKGDIAEGYSVSREKKESFPLTVTSAQKNPTAFYLCASRALSSLKETQYFGPGTRLLVL.

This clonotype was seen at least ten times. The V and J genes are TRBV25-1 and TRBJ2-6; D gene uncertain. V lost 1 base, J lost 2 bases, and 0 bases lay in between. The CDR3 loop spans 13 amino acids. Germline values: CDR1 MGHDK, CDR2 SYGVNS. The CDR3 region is CASSESGANVLTF. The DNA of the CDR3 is TGTGCCAGCAGTGAATCTGGGGCCAACGTCCTGACTTTC.

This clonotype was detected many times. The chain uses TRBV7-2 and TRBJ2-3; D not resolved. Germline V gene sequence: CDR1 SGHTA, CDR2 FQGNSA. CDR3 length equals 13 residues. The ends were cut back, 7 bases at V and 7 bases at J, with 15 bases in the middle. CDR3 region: CASNTPLGNTQYF. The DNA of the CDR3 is TGTGCCAGCAACACCCCACTGGGGAATACGCAGTATTTT.

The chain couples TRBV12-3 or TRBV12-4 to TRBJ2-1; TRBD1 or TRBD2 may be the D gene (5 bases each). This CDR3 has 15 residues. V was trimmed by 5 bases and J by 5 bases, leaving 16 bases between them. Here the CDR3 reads CASSTPRDRNNEQFF. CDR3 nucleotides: TGTGCCAGCAGTACACCTAGGGACCGAAACAATGAGCAGTTCTTC.

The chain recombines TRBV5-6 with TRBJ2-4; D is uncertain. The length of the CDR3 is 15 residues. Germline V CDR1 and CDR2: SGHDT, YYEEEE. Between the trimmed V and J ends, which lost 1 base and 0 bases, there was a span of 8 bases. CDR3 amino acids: CASSLRQLAKNIQYF. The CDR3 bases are TGTGCCAGCAGCTTGAGGCAGCTAGCCAAAAACATTCAGTACTTC.

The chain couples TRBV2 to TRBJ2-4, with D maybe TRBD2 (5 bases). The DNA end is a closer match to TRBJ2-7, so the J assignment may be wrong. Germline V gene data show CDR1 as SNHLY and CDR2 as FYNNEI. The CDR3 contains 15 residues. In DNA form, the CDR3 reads TGTGCCAGCAGTGAAGCTCCGCCGGGAAACTACGAGCAGTACTTC. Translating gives CASSEAPPGNYEQYF.

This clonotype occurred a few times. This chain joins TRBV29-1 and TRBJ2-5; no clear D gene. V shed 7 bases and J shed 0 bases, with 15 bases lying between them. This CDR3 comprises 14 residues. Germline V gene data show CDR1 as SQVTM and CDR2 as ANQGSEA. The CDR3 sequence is CSALRAPYQETQYF. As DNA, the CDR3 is TGCAGCGCCCTCCGGGCTCCGTACCAAGAGACCCAGTACTTC.

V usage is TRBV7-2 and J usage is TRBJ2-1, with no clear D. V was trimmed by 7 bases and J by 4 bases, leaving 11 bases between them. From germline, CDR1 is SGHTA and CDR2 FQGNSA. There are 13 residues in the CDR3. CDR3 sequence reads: CASKRPHYNEQFF. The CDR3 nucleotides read TGTGCCAGCAAGCGCCCCCATTACAATGAGCAGTTCTTC.

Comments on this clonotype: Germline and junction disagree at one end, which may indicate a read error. As DNA, the CDR3 is TGTGCCTGCAGTTTGACGGGGGGACGCACAGATACGCAGTATTTT. It is translated as CACSLTGGRTDTQYF. The gene calls are TRBV12-3 or TRBV12-4 and TRBJ2-3, with 7 bases fitting TRBD2. The CDR3 consists of 15 residues.

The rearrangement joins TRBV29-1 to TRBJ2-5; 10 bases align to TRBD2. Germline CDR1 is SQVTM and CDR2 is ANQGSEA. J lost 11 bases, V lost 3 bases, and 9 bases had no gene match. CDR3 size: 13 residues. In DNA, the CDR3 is TGCAGCGTTGACAGCGGGGGGGTATATGAGCAGTACTTC. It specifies CSVDSGGVYEQYF.

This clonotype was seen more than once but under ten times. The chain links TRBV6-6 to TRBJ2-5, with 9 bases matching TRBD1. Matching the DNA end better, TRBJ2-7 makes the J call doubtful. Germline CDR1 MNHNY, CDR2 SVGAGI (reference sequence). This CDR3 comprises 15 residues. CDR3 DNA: TGTGCCAGCAGTTACTCTGGACAGGGGAACCACGAGCAGTACTTC. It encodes CASSYSGQGNHEQYF.

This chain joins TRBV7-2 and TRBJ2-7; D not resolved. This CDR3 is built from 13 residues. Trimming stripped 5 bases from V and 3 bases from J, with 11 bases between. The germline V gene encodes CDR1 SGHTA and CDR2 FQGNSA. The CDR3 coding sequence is TGTGCCAGCAGCGGGTTCGTAATCTACGAGCAGTACTTC. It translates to CASSGFVIYEQYF. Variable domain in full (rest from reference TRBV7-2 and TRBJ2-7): GAGVSQSPSNKVTEKGKDVELRCDPISGHTALYWYRQSLGQGLEFLIYFQGNSAPDKSGLPSDRFSAERTGGSVSTLTIQRTQQEDSAVYLCASSGFVIYEQYFGPGTRLTVT.

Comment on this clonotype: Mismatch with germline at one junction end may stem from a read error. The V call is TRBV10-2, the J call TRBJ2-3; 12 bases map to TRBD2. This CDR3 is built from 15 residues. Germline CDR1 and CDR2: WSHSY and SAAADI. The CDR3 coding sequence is TGCGCCGGCAGAAGACTAGCGGGGGCTACAGATACGCAGTATTTT. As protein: CAGRRLAGATDTQYF.

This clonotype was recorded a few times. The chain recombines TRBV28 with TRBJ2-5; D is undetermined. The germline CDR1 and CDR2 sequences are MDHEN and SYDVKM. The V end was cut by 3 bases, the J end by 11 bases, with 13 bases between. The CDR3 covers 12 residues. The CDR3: CASSLYQKEQYF. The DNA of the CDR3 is TGTGCCAGCAGTTTGTACCAAAAAGAGCAGTACTTC.

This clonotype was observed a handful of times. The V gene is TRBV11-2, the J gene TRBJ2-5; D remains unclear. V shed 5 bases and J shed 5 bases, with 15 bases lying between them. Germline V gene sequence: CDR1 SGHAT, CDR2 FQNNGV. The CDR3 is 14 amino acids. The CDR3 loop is CASSPVFSGETQYF. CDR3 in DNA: TGTGCCAGCAGCCCAGTTTTCTCCGGCGAGACCCAGTACTTC.

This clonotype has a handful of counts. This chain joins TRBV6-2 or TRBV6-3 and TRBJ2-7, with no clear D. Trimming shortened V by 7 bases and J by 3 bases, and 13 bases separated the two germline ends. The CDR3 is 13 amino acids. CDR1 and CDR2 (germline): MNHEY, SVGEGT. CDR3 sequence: CASTDFNSYEQYF. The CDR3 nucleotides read TGTGCCAGCACCGACTTCAACAGCTACGAGCAGTACTTC.

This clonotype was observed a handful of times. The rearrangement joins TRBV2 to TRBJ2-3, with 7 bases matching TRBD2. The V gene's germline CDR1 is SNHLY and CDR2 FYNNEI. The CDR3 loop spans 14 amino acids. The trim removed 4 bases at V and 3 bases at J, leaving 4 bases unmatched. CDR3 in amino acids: CASSAGEGTDTQYF. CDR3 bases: TGTGCCAGCAGTGCGGGGGAGGGGACAGATACGCAGTATTTT.

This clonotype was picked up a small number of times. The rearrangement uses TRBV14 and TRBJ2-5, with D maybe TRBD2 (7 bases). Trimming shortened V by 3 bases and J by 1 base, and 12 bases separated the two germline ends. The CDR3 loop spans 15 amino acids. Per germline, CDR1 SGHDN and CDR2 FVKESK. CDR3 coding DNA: TGTGCCAGCAGCCAGAAGGGGGGGCCCCAAGAGACCCAGTACTTC. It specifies CASSQKGGPQETQYF.

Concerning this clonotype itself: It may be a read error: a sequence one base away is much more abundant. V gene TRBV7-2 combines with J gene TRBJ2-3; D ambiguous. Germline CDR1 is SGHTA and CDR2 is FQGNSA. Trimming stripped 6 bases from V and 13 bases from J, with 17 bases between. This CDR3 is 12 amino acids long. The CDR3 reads CASSSLELPKYF. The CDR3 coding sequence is TGTGCCAGCAGTTCCTTGGAGCTACCGAAGTATTTT.

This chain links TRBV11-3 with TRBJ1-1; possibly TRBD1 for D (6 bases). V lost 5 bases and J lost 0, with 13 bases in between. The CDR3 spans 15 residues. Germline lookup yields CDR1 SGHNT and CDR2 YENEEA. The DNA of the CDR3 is TGTGCCAGCAGCCCGTGGGGGCAGATGAACACTGAAGCTTTCTTT. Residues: CASSPWGQMNTEAFF.

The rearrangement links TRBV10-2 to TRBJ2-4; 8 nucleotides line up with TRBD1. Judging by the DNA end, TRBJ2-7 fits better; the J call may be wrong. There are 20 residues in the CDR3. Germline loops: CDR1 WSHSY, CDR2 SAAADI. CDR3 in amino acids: CATITAVGQGAKSSPYEQYF. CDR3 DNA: TGCGCCACCATCACGGCGGTCGGGCAGGGGGCAAAAAGTTCTCCCTACGAGCAGTACTTC.

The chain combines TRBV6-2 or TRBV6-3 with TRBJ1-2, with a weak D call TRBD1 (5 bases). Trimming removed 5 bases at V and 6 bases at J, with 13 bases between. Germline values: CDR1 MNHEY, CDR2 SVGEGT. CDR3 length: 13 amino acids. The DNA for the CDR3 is TGTGCCAGCAGTGACAGACTATGGGATGGCTACACCTTC. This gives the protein CASSDRLWDGYTF.

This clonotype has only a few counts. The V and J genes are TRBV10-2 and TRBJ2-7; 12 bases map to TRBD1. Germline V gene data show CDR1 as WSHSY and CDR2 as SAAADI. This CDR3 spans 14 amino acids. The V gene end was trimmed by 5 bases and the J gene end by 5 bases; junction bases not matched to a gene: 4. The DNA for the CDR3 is TGCGCCAGCAGTAGGGGACAGGGGGCCAACGAGCAGTACTTC. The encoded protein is CASSRGQGANEQYF.